The 14 T cell receptor beta chains in this list originate from one sample, sequenced in a study of T cell responses to AZD1222 COVID-19 vaccine. Assay: immunoSEQ multiplex PCR; the TCRdb copy retains only in-frame clones and omits some. The data show tens of thousands of clones, with 65% to 90% seen just once and roughly 7.2% held by the top ten. The sample consisted of peripheral blood, taken 28 days after the second AZD1222 dose. Receptors were obtained from an adult who received the AZD1222 COVID-19 vaccine.

V gene TRBV2 combines with J gene TRBJ1-2; D might be TRBD1 (6 bases). CDR3 length: 15 residues. Germline V gives CDR1 SNHLY, CDR2 FYNNEI. Trimming took off 2 bases at V and 4 bases at J, with 14 bases between the two ends. The CDR3 DNA reads as TGTGCCAGCAGTGAATGGGGGGCAGGGCTCTATGGCTACACCTTC. It specifies CASSEWGAGLYGYTF.

V usage is TRBV2 and J usage is TRBJ2-5; 7 positions agree with TRBD1. Germline V lookup: CDR1 SNHLY, CDR2 FYNNEI. The CDR3 has 15 residues. V trimming: 8 bases; J trimming: 0 bases; junction bases outside the gene matches: 9. CDR3 sequence reads: CASSRVGTDQETQYF. CDR3 nucleotide sequence: TGTGCCAGCTCCCGGGTCGGGACAGACCAAGAGACCCAGTACTTC.

The chain has TRBV18 and TRBJ1-2; 8 positions agree with TRBD1. With V trimmed by 2 bases and J by 4 bases, 12 bases remained unmatched. The germline gives CDR1 KGHSH, CDR2 LQKENI. There are 17 residues in the CDR3. CDR3 protein: CASSPSATRQGPYGYTF. The CDR3 region has the DNA TGTGCCAGCTCACCATCGGCTACTCGACAGGGGCCCTATGGCTACACCTTC.

The chain is built from TRBV5-6 and TRBJ1-3, with a possible D match to TRBD1 (5 bases). The CDR3 consists of 17 residues. Germline V gives CDR1 SGHDT, CDR2 YYEEEE. Trimming removed 5 bases at V and 0 bases at J, with 18 bases between. The CDR3 DNA reads as TGTGCCAGCAGTCATCTCGGGACGCTTGTCTCTGGAAACACCATATATTTT. Its protein product is CASSHLGTLVSGNTIYF.

The chain joins TRBV7-6 to TRBJ2-7; unclear D gene. CDR3 length: 14 residues. The V and J ends lost 7 bases and 6 bases respectively, with 19 bases between them. Germline-derived CDR1 and CDR2 are SGHVS and FNYEAQ. The CDR3 spells CASTPDPNPTEQYF. CDR3 DNA: TGTGCCAGCACCCCGGACCCCAACCCCACCGAGCAGTACTTC.

J is TRBJ2-7 and V is TRBV7-9; 9 nucleotides agree with TRBD2. This CDR3 contains 14 residues. With V trimmed by 2 bases and J by 7 bases, 6 bases remained unmatched. Germline CDR1 reads SEHNR; CDR2 reads FQNEAQ (reference sequence). CDR3 DNA: TGTGCCAGCAGCTTAATGGGACTAGCAGAGGAGCAGTACTTC. It translates to CASSLMGLAEEQYF. Complete variable domain (other parts from reference TRBV7-9 and TRBJ2-7): DTGVSQNPRHKITKRGQNVTFRCDPISEHNRLYWYRQTLGQGPEFLTYFQNEAQLEKSRLLSDRFSAERPKGSFSTLEIQRTEQGDSAMYLCASSLMGLAEEQYFGPGTRLTVT.

The V and J genes are TRBV3-1 (or the pseudogene TRBV3-2) and TRBJ2-7; 8 bases are shared with TRBD1. This CDR3 is 13 amino acids long. V gave up 4 bases and J gave up 7 bases; unmatched junction bases: 6. The germline V gene encodes CDR1 LGHDT and CDR2 YNNKEL (reference sequence). CDR3 bases: TGTGCCAGCAGCCTAGGACAGGGACGGGAGCAGTACTTC. The encoded protein is CASSLGQGREQYF.

The V call is TRBV5-1, the J call TRBJ1-5; TRBD1 is a possible D gene (6 bases). V dropped 1 base and J dropped 5 bases, with 10 bases sitting between them. This CDR3 is built from 14 residues. Germline assignment: CDR1 SGHRS and CDR2 YFSETQ. DNA for the CDR3: TGCGCCAGCAGCTTGACAGGGCGGGATCAGCCCCAGCATTTT. Translated: CASSLTGRDQPQHF.

This chain connects TRBV4-2 to TRBJ2-1; 7 bases agree with TRBD2. Per germline, CDR1 LGHNA and CDR2 YNFKEQ. The CDR3 runs 16 residues. J lost 3 bases, V lost 4 bases, and 9 bases had no gene match. This CDR3 reads CASSRQSASGYNEQFF. The CDR3 DNA reads as TGTGCCAGCAGCCGCCAGTCGGCTAGCGGCTACAATGAGCAGTTCTTC.

The chain is built from TRBV3-1 (or the pseudogene TRBV3-2) and TRBJ2-5; D remains ambiguous. Germline V gives CDR1 LGHDT, CDR2 YNNKEL (reference sequence). The CDR3 runs 14 residues. Trimming cost V 1 base and J 5 bases, with 11 bases left between them. CDR3 residues: CASSQGRHWETQYF. CDR3 bases: TGTGCCAGCAGCCAAGGGCGCCATTGGGAGACCCAGTACTTC.

V usage is TRBV7-2 and J usage is TRBJ1-4; D unclear. CDR1 and CDR2 (germline): SGHTA, FQGNSA. The CDR3 contains 17 residues. The germline V and J ends were trimmed by 5 bases and 0 bases, with 16 bases remaining between them. The CDR3 reads CASSPRGGGATNEKLFF. The CDR3 DNA is TGTGCCAGCAGCCCCCGAGGAGGTGGGGCAACTAATGAAAAACTGTTTTTT.

The chain uses TRBV28 and TRBJ2-7; D might be TRBD1 (7 bases). The CDR3 contains 14 residues. The ends were cut back, 7 bases at V and 6 bases at J, with 19 bases in the middle. Per germline, CDR1 MDHEN and CDR2 SYDVKM. The CDR3 sequence is CASTPGGHGLEQYF. CDR3 nucleotide sequence: TGTGCCAGCACTCCAGGGGGGCACGGTCTCGAGCAGTACTTC.

This clone has only one observation. This chain uses TRBV6-5 with TRBJ1-2; 9 bases fit TRBD1. Germline lookup yields CDR1 MNHEY and CDR2 SVGAGI. This CDR3 spans 12 amino acids. V shed 10 bases, J shed 8 bases, and the junction held 8 bases outside the gene matches. This chain's CDR3 is CATAYRGQGYTF. CDR3 bases: TGTGCCACCGCATACAGGGGGCAGGGCTACACCTTC.

The chain employs TRBV18 and TRBJ2-5; a possible D gene is TRBD1 (6 bases). The CDR3 extends over 14 amino acids. Germline V gene data show CDR1 as KGHSH and CDR2 as LQKENI. The V gene lost 2 bases and the J gene lost 5 bases, with 12 bases spanning the gap. The CDR3 here is CASSPTGRSETQYF. As DNA, the CDR3 is TGTGCCAGCTCACCAACAGGGCGGTCGGAGACCCAGTACTTC.